This TCR beta chain was captured in a study of blood T cells in healthy people across ages. Together with a sample-barcoded 5' primer, a J-beta primer mix was included in a second PCR lasting about 6 to 11 cycles. Template switching added a 12-random-nucleotide identifier to every cDNA molecule. In TCRdb, the 5' RACE reads were re-called with MiXCR into one record per CDR3 protein. The table includes roughly 2 million distinct CDR3 sequences, 49% detected once. The CDR3 length is 19 residues. Germline assignment: CDR1 MNHNS and CDR2 SASEGT. V dropped 6 bases and J dropped 4 bases, with 25 bases sitting between them.

Sequencing was carried out using blood. The TCR comes from a woman between 35 and 50 years old in good health. The chain recombines TRBV6-1 with TRBJ1-6, with D possibly matching TRBD1 (6 bases). The CDR3 nucleotides read TGTGCCAGCAGGGGATTAGAGGTTCCCGGGACAACATATAATTCACCCCTCCACTTT. It specifies CASRGLEVPGTTYNSPLHF.